The 2 T cell receptor beta chains below come from one sample, sequenced in a study of cytomegalovirus exposure and HLA in healthy donors. The PCR made use of 60 Vbeta and 13 Jbeta primers. Repertoires were generated with immunoSEQ multiplex PCR, while TCRdb's copy carries only in-frame clones and drops some. The sample has roughly 160,000 clones, approximately 81% seen once; the top ten hold 2.4%. Sequencing was carried out using PBMCs. The source of these receptors is a male donor in good health and CMV-seronegative.

V is TRBV4-1 and J is TRBJ2-7, with TRBD2 matching 7 bases. CDR1 and CDR2 from the germline V gene are MGHRA and YSYEKL. With 1 base clipped from V and 6 bases from J, the junction kept 15 bases outside the gene matches. There are 17 residues in the CDR3. The CDR3, as DNA: TGCGCCAGCAGCCAAGTCGGTGTGGGATTATGGGAGGGCGAGCAGTACTTC. This translates into CASSQVGVGLWEGEQYF.

This clone was detected only a few times. This sequence joins TRBV5-4 and TRBJ2-7; D is perhaps TRBD2 (5 bases). Between the trimmed V and J ends, which lost 4 bases and 2 bases, there was a span of 13 bases. CDR3 length: 14 amino acids. CDR1 and CDR2 (germline): SGHNT, YYREEE (reference sequence). This CDR3 reads CASSKSGPTYEQYF. CDR3 DNA sequence: TGTGCCAGCAGCAAAAGCGGTCCCACCTACGAGCAGTACTTC.